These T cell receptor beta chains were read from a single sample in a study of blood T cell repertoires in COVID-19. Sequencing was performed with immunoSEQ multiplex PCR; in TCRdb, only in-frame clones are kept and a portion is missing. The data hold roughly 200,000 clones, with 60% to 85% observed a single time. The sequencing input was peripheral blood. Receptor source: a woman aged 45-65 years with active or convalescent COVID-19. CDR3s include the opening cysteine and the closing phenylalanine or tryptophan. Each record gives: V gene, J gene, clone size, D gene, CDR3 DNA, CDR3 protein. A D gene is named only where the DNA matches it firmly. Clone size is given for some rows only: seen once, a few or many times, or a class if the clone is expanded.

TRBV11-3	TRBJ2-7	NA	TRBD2	TGTGCCAGCAGCTTATCGCTAGCGGGGGCATCCGAGCAGTACTTC	CASSLSLAGASEQYF
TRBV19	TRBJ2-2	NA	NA	TGTGCCAGTAGTATCCGCAGGGGCCCATCCGGGGAGCTGTTTTTT	CASSIRRGPSGELFF
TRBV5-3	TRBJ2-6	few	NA	TGTGCCAGAAGCTTGGCCCGCTCTGGGGCCAACGTCCTGACTTTC	CARSLARSGANVLTF
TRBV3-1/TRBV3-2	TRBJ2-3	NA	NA	TGTGCCAGCAGCGGACAGATGCCAGATACGCAGTATTTT	CASSGQMPDTQYF
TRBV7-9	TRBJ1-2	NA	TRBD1	TGTGCCAGCAGCCCACTGCCGGGACAGGGGGCCGATGGCTACACCTTC	CASSPLPGQGADGYTF
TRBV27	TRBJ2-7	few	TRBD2	TGTGCCAGCAGTTTACGGCGGGAGAGTTACGAGCAGTACTTC	CASSLRRESYEQYF
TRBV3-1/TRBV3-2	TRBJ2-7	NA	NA	TGTGCCAGCAGCCAATATACTAGCCGCGAGCAGTACTTC	CASSQYTSREQYF
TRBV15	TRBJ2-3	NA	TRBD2	TGTGCCACCAGCAGGGCTAGCGGGGATTCAGATACGCAGTATTTT	CATSRASGDSDTQYF
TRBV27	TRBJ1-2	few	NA	TGTGCCAGCAGTTATACAGGGACCTATGGCTACACCTTC	CASSYTGTYGYTF
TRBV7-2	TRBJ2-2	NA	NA	TGTGCCAGCAGCTCGGCGGTCAACACCGGGGAGCTGTTTTTT	CASSSAVNTGELFF
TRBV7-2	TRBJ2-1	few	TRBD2	TGTGCCAGCAGCTTAGGCCTAGCGGGGTACAATGAGCAGTTCTTC	CASSLGLAGYNEQFF
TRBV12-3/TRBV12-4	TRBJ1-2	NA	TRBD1	TGTGCCAGCAGCAGACAGGGGGCGAATGGCTACACCTTC	CASSRQGANGYTF
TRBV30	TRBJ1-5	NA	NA	TGTGCCTGGAGCCTCCGGGGTCTCTTTAATCAGCCCCAGCATTTT	CAWSLRGLFNQPQHF
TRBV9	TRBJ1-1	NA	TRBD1	TGTGCCAGCAGCGCCCACAGGGGGGGTCGTGAAACTGAAGCTTTCTTT	CASSAHRGGRETEAFF
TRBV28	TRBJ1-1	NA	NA	TGTGCCAGCAGTTTAGCCGCCCGAGCCGAAGCTTTCTTT	CASSLAARAEAFF
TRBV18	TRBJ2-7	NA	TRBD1	TGTGCCAGCTCACGTGGGACAGGGGCCGAGCAGTACTTC	CASSRGTGAEQYF
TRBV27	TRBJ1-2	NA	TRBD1	TGTGCCAGCAGTTTCCGGGGACAGGATACCTATGGCTACACCTTC	CASSFRGQDTYGYTF
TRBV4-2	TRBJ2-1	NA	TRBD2	TGTGCCAGCAGCCCTGAGACTAGCTTCTACAATGAGCAGTTCTTC	CASSPETSFYNEQFF
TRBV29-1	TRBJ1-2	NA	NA	TGCAGCGTTGCCACAGGGATTGGCTACACCTTC	CSVATGIGYTF
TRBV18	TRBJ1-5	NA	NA	TGTGCCAGCTCACAACAGACAGATCAGTCGCCCCAGCATTTT	CASSQQTDQSPQHF
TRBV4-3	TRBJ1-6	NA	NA	TGCGCCAGCAGCCCCGCGACAGTCTCCTATAATTCACCCCTCCACTTT	CASSPATVSYNSPLHF
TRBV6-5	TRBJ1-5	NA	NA	TGTGCCAGCAGCGGAGACCCCGGAGGGAGTCAGCCCCAGCATTTT	CASSGDPGGSQPQHF
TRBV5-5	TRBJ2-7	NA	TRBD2	TGTGCCAGCAGCACTGGACTAGCGGTCTCCTACGAGCAGTACTTC	CASSTGLAVSYEQYF
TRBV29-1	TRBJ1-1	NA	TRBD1	TGCAGCGTAGAGGACAGGGGGACTGAAGCTTTCTTT	CSVEDRGTEAFF
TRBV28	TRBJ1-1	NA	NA	TGTGCCAGCAGCCTCAGGGCGAGCACTGAAGCTTTCTTT	CASSLRASTEAFF
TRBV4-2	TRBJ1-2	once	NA	TGTGCCAGCAGCCAAGATCGGGGGGGCGAGGCTGGCTACACCTTC	CASSQDRGGEAGYTF
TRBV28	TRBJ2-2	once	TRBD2	TGTGCCAGCAGCGGTAGCGGGAGTCGCACCGGGGAGCTGTTTTTT	CASSGSGSRTGELFF